These 25 T cell receptor beta chains originate from one sample sequenced in a study of long-term antiretroviral therapy in people with HIV. At survey level, the immunoSEQ assay was run in its v3.0 version. Repertoires were generated with immunoSEQ multiplex PCR, while TCRdb's copy carries only in-frame clones and drops some. This table holds roughly 28,000 clones, approximately 86% found once. The sequencing here drew on unsorted PBMCs, taken about 2.6 years after starting antiretroviral therapy. These receptors all stem from a man aged 35 to 55 with HIV.

The V call is TRBV28, the J call TRBJ1-1, with 8 bases that match TRBD1. Germline values: CDR1 MDHEN, CDR2 SYDVKM. The CDR3 loop spans 16 amino acids. J was trimmed by 4 bases and V by 5 bases; bases with no gene match: 12. CDR3 amino acids: CASSPSTRGRSTEAFF. DNA for the CDR3: TGTGCCAGCAGTCCTTCGACCAGGGGGCGAAGCACTGAAGCTTTCTTT.

The chain employs TRBV29-1 and TRBJ2-3, with D possibly being TRBD2 (6 bases). This CDR3 has 15 amino acids. Trimming pared 1 base from V and 2 bases from J, leaving 13 bases between. Per germline, CDR1 SQVTM and CDR2 ANQGSEA. CDR3 protein: CSVEVERELTDTQYF. CDR3 nucleotide sequence: TGCAGCGTTGAAGTAGAACGGGAGCTCACAGATACGCAGTATTTT.

V gene TRBV11-3 combines with J gene TRBJ2-1; 10 nucleotides line up with TRBD2. CDR3 length: 17 amino acids. V lost 0 bases and J lost 3; bases outside the gene matches: 5. Per the germline V gene, CDR1 is SGHNT and CDR2 is YENEEA. The CDR3 DNA reads TGTGCCAGCAGCTTAGAGGCTAGCGGGAGCATCTACAATGAGCAGTTCTTC. It is translated as CASSLEASGSIYNEQFF.

The gene calls are TRBV21-1 and TRBJ2-1; the table's D call of TRBD1 was not tested on the DNA. TRBV21-1 is a pseudogene locus. This CDR3 has 19 residues. The CDR3 region is CASTKGKGTLPLRYNEQFF. CDR3 DNA: TGTGCCAGCACCAAAGGGAAGGGGACACTGCCCCTACGTTACAATGAGCAGTTCTTC.

The rearrangement uses TRBV27 and TRBJ2-7, with 7 bases lining up with TRBD1. This CDR3 region has 16 residues. With 1 base clipped from V and 2 bases from J, the junction kept 8 bases outside the gene matches. Germline CDR1 MNHEY, CDR2 SMNVEV (reference sequence). The CDR3 DNA reads as TGTGCCAGCAGTTTATTCGCCCGAGGACAGGCCTACGAGCAGTACTTC. The encoded protein is CASSLFARGQAYEQYF.

V usage is TRBV5-1 and J usage is TRBJ1-2, with D possibly TRBD1 on 5 matching bases. V was shortened by 3 bases and J by 1 base, with 16 bases between the two germline ends. From germline, CDR1 is SGHRS and CDR2 YFSETQ. The CDR3 has 16 amino acids. The CDR3 sequence: CASSSEIRGGNYGYTF. As DNA, the CDR3 is TGCGCCAGCAGCTCGGAAATTCGGGGGGGTAACTATGGCTACACCTTC.

The rearrangement links TRBV5-6 to TRBJ2-1; 13 positions agree with TRBD2. J gave up 15 bases and V 0 bases, and 12 bases lay outside the gene matches. Germline lookup yields CDR1 SGHDT and CDR2 YYEEEE. The CDR3 length is 16 residues. CDR3 residues: CASSLVVRLAGGGWFF. CDR3 nucleotides: TGTGCCAGCAGCTTGGTGGTTCGACTAGCGGGGGGTGGTTGGTTCTTC.

In its sample, this clone was seen once. The CDR3 DNA reads as TGTGCCAGCAGCTTTGACCCGAGCTCCTACAATGAGCAGTTCTTC. Translating gives CASSFDPSSYNEQFF. The rearrangement uses TRBV11-2 and TRBJ2-1, with D unresolved. The germline V gene encodes CDR1 SGHAT and CDR2 FQNNGV. This CDR3 is 15 amino acids long. The V gene lost 3 bases and the J gene lost 0 bases, with 9 bases spanning the gap. The full variable domain, its missing parts supplied by reference TRBV11-2 and TRBJ2-1, is EAGVAQSPRYKIIEKRQSVAFWCNPISGHATLYWYQQILGQGPKLLIQFQNNGVVDDSQLPKDRFSAERLKGVDSTLKIQPAKLEDSAVYLCASSFDPSSYNEQFFGPGTRLTVL.

This clone was observed a few times. The chain is built from TRBV2 and TRBJ1-2; TRBD1 might be the D (5 bases). CDR3 length: 13 amino acids. Germline CDR1 reads SNHLY; CDR2 reads FYNNEI. Trimming stripped 6 bases from V and 6 bases from J, with 14 bases between. The CDR3 reads CASSRVQTDGYTF. DNA for the CDR3: TGTGCCAGCAGCAGGGTTCAAACAGATGGCTACACCTTC.

This clone has just one count. The chain uses TRBV29-1 and TRBJ2-6; TRBD2 aligns across 8 bases. This CDR3 region has 16 residues. V was pared by 4 bases and J by 1 base, with 6 bases of the junction left unmatched. The germline V gene has CDR1 SQVTM and CDR2 ANQGSEA. The CDR3 sequence is CSVVGRGISGANVLTF. CDR3 bases: TGCAGCGTTGTCGGGAGGGGGATTTCTGGGGCCAACGTCCTGACTTTC.

The rearrangement joins TRBV7-3 to TRBJ1-1; D gene uncertain. Trimming left V 2 bases short and J 3 bases short, with 13 bases between. The CDR3 spans 15 residues. Germline CDR1 is SGHTA and CDR2 is FQGTGA. CDR3 bases: TGTGCCAGCAGCTTATATGGGGTCTTGGACACTGAAGCTTTCTTT. It codes for CASSLYGVLDTEAFF.

This clone was counted only a few times. CDR3 DNA sequence: TGCGCCAGCAGCCAGTCCGGGACAGCAATCGGAAACACCATATATTTT. Amino acids: CASSQSGTAIGNTIYF. The gene calls are TRBV4-1 and TRBJ1-3; 7 nucleotides match TRBD1. The length of the CDR3 is 16 residues. Germline V gives CDR1 MGHRA, CDR2 YSYEKL. J was trimmed by 4 bases and V by 3 bases; bases with no gene match: 9.

The chain is built from TRBV6-1 and TRBJ1-1; no firm D call. This CDR3 region has 14 residues. Germline CDR1 reads MNHNS; CDR2 reads SASEGT. Between the trimmed V and J ends, which lost 4 bases and 4 bases, there was a span of 13 bases. The chain's CDR3 is CASSGSVWGTEAFF. In DNA form, the CDR3 reads TGTGCCAGCAGTGGAAGCGTGTGGGGCACTGAAGCTTTCTTT.

The gene calls are TRBV5-4 and TRBJ1-2; no clear D gene. V dropped 0 bases and J dropped 8 bases, with 11 bases sitting between them. The CDR3 has 13 amino acids. The V gene's germline CDR1 is SGHNT and CDR2 YYREEE (reference sequence). In DNA, the CDR3 is TGTGCCAGCAGCTTGGAACTGGCGGGAGGCTACACCTTC. It codes for CASSLELAGGYTF.

This clone has a single count. V is TRBV4-2 and J is TRBJ2-7; either TRBD1 or TRBD2 may fit D (5 bases each). Trimming removed 7 bases from V and 2 bases from J, with 18 bases in between. Germline CDR1 LGHNA, CDR2 YNFKEQ. CDR3 length: 15 residues. As DNA, the CDR3 is TGTGCCAGCAACACGGGACGAGGGCAAGCCTACGAGCAGTACTTC. Translation gives CASNTGRGQAYEQYF.

The chain joins TRBV11-2 to TRBJ2-2; 9 bases are shared with TRBD1. V lost 5 bases and J lost 1; bases outside the gene matches: 5. Germline assignment: CDR1 SGHAT and CDR2 FQNNGV. CDR3 length: 16 residues. CDR3 sequence reads: CASSKWGQGNTGELFF. DNA for the CDR3: TGTGCCAGCAGCAAATGGGGACAGGGGAACACCGGGGAGCTGTTTTTT.

CDR3 residues: CATSREREGVQPQHF. The CDR3, as DNA: TGTGCCACCAGCAGAGAAAGGGAAGGAGTTCAGCCCCAGCATTTT. The chain has TRBV15 and TRBJ1-5, with D uncertain. Germline assignment: CDR1 LNHNV and CDR2 YYDKDF (reference sequence). The CDR3 extends over 15 amino acids. Trimming took off 0 bases at V and 6 bases at J, with 12 bases between the two ends. The variable domain in full, with the rest retrieved from reference TRBV15 and TRBJ1-5, is DAMVIQNPRYQVTQFGKPVTLSCSQTLNHNVMYWYQQKSSQAPKLLFHYYDKDFNNEADTPDNFQSRRPNTSFCFLDIRSPGLGDTAMYLCATSREREGVQPQHFGDGTRLSIL.

J is TRBJ2-7 and V is TRBV6-5; tentatively, D is TRBD1 (5 bases). CDR1 and CDR2 from the germline V gene are MNHEY and SVGAGI. Trimming removed 4 bases from V and 1 base from J, with 14 bases in between. The CDR3 is made up of 15 amino acids. The CDR3 DNA reads as TGTGCCAGCAGTTCTCCCGGGCAGGGATCCTACGAGCAGTACTTC. Translating gives CASSSPGQGSYEQYF.

The chain recombines TRBV7-9 with TRBJ2-1; the D gene is possibly TRBD2 (6 bases). Per the germline V gene, CDR1 is SEHNR and CDR2 is FQNEAQ (reference sequence). The length of the CDR3 is 13 residues. Trimming took 5 bases from V and 5 from J, leaving 10 bases between them. The CDR3 DNA follows: TGTGCCAGCAGCACTCTAGCGAACAATGAGCAGTTCTTC. It codes for CASSTLANNEQFF.

The chain uses TRBV4-3 and TRBJ2-7; 11 bases are shared with TRBD1. The V segment lost 0 bases and the J segment 3 bases; nucleotides outside the gene matches: 4. Germline V gene data show CDR1 as LGHNA and CDR2 as YSLEER. CDR3 length: 16 amino acids. The CDR3 is CASSQDGTGGFYEQYF. The CDR3, as DNA: TGCGCCAGCAGCCAAGATGGGACAGGGGGGTTCTACGAGCAGTACTTC.

This clone is a singleton in its sample. One end of the junction is discordant with germline, which a read error may explain. The rearrangement uses TRBV6-5 and TRBJ2-1, with 7 bases lining up with TRBD2. CDR1 is MNHEY, CDR2 SVGAGI, per germline. The CDR3 is 11 amino acids. The CDR3 coding sequence is TGTACCAGCGGGGAGCACAATGAGCAGTTCTTC. This sequence encodes CTSGEHNEQFF.

This clone was seen once. The chain has TRBV19 and TRBJ2-2; 9 bases line up with TRBD1. V shed 5 bases, J shed 3 bases, and the junction held 7 bases outside the gene matches. The CDR3 is 16 amino acids. The germline CDR1 and CDR2 sequences are LNHDA and SQIVND (reference sequence). CDR3 amino acids: CASSPKQGAHTGELFF. As DNA, the CDR3 is TGTGCCAGTAGTCCCAAACAGGGGGCTCACACCGGGGAGCTGTTTTTT.

The chain recombines TRBV30 with TRBJ2-5, with TRBD2 matching over 11 bases. CDR3 length equals 14 residues. With V trimmed by 4 bases and J by 4 bases, 5 bases remained unmatched. The germline V gene has CDR1 GTSNPN and CDR2 SVGIG (reference sequence). CDR3 nucleotides: TGTGCCTGGACAACTAGCGGGGGCGGAGAGACCCAGTACTTC. Amino acid sequence: CAWTTSGGGETQYF.

The gene calls are TRBV5-1 and TRBJ2-2; perhaps TRBD2 as D (5 bases). Germline CDR1 is SGHRS and CDR2 is YFSETQ. The CDR3 has 15 amino acids. V was clipped by 2 bases and J by 0 bases, with 8 bases between them. This CDR3 is CASSFAGANTGELFF. DNA of the CDR3: TGCGCCAGCAGCTTCGCCGGGGCGAACACCGGGGAGCTGTTTTTT.

This rearrangement joins TRBV11-2 to TRBJ1-2; the D gene is possibly TRBD1 (5 bases). The CDR3 sequence is 12 residues long. V lost 4 bases and J 4 bases, leaving 7 bases between the germline ends. The germline V gene has CDR1 SGHAT and CDR2 FQNNGV. In nucleotides, the CDR3 is TGTGCCAGCAGCTCCGACAGCTATGGCTACACCTTC. It codes for CASSSDSYGYTF.